Following are 2 T cell receptor beta chains from one sample sequenced in a study of blood T cell repertoires in COVID-19 (dated by TCRdb to 2020 to 2022). The receptor library was made with the immunoSEQ multiplex PCR assay. The immuneACCESS repertoire file appears here via TCRdb, limited to in-frame rearrangements. These files lack a portion of the clones; in checked studies, under half of the deficit traces to unresolved V genes, and the cause of the others is not known. This sample has 300,000 to 400,000 clones in its table, and around nine tenths of those were observed once. 7.3% of the sample is held by the ten biggest clonotypes. Source material: peripheral blood. The receptors stem from a woman between 70 and 85 years old with COVID-19, enrolled during active disease.

V and J are TRBV24-1 and TRBJ2-1; D might be TRBD1 (6 bases). The CDR3 is 16 residues long. Germline loops: CDR1 KGHDR, CDR2 SFDVKD. V was pared by 4 bases and J by 3 bases, with 15 bases between. CDR3 DNA: TGTGCCACCAGTGACTCCGGGACACCTGGCTACAATGAGCAGTTCTTC. Amino acids: CATSDSGTPGYNEQFF.

This clone was seen once. The J gene is TRBJ1-2, the V gene TRBV6-5; 7 positions match TRBD1. Germline trimming cut 8 bases from V and 3 bases from J; bases unmatched to any gene: 6. The CDR3 consists of 13 residues. Germline-derived CDR1 and CDR2 are MNHEY and SVGAGI. The DNA for the CDR3 is TGTGCCAGCGCCCTTCAGGGGGACTATGGCTACACCTTC. Protein: CASALQGDYGYTF.